The 28 T cell receptor beta chains below all came from one sample that was sequenced in a study of T cell responses to AZD1222 COVID-19 vaccine. This table comes from immunoSEQ multiplex PCR, and its TCRdb copy is limited to in-frame clones, with some not included. The table lists under 200,000 clones, 87% of them singletons. The material sequenced was peripheral blood, taken 28 days after the second AZD1222 dose. These receptors were collected from an adult who received the AZD1222 COVID-19 vaccine.

This clone appeared a single time. This chain connects TRBV7-9 to TRBJ2-1; D uncertain. Germline V gene data show CDR1 as SEHNR and CDR2 as FQNEAQ (reference sequence). The CDR3 spans 13 residues. V lost 1 base to trimming and J lost 9 bases, with 10 bases between them. CDR3 nucleotide sequence: TGTGCCAGCAGCTTAGTTTCGGTCCGTGAGCAGTTCTTC. This codes for CASSLVSVREQFF.

The rearrangement joins TRBV10-3 to TRBJ1-2, with a possible D match to TRBD1 (5 bases). The CDR3 is made up of 13 amino acids. Germline CDR1 reads ENHRY; CDR2 reads SYGVKD. V shed 8 bases and J shed 7 bases, with 17 bases lying between them. CDR3 sequence reads: CAIVRGRGSGYTF. DNA of the CDR3: TGTGCCATCGTTCGGGGGAGGGGCTCTGGCTACACCTTC.

This clone was observed a single time. The CDR3 DNA sequence: TGTGCCAGCAGCTTAGTATACAGGGGGCGATACGAGCAGTACTTC. It yields the protein CASSLVYRGRYEQYF. The chain couples TRBV7-6 to TRBJ2-7; 9 positions agree with TRBD1. The CDR3 covers 15 residues. Germline lookup yields CDR1 SGHVS and CDR2 FNYEAQ. The V gene end was trimmed by 1 base and the J gene end by 4 bases; junction bases not matched to a gene: 5.

The V call is TRBV9, the J call TRBJ1-1, with D perhaps TRBD1 (6 bases). V was clipped by 3 bases and J by 4 bases, with 16 bases between them. Germline V gene lookup returns CDR1 SGDLS and CDR2 YYNGEE. This CDR3 spans 15 amino acids. The CDR3 spells CASSGRFQGPTEAFF. The CDR3, as DNA: TGTGCCAGCAGCGGAAGATTTCAGGGGCCCACTGAAGCTTTCTTT.

The chain couples TRBV5-1 to TRBJ1-4; D is unresolved. Trimming shortened V by 2 bases and J by 7 bases, and 15 bases separated the two germline ends. Germline V gene lookup returns CDR1 SGHRS and CDR2 YFSETQ. The CDR3 length is 15 residues. The CDR3 coding sequence is TGCGCCAGCAGCTTATCGGGAGAAAGATTTGAAAAACTGTTTTTT. Protein product: CASSLSGERFEKLFF.

This chain uses TRBV3-1 (or the pseudogene TRBV3-2) with TRBJ1-1; D possibly corresponds to TRBD1 (5 bases). Trimming cost V 4 bases and J 4 bases, with 13 bases left between them. This CDR3 is built from 14 residues. In germline, CDR1 is LGHDT, CDR2 YNNKEL (reference sequence). CDR3 sequence: CASSRPGAGTEAFF. In DNA form, the CDR3 reads TGTGCCAGCAGCCGTCCCGGGGCAGGCACTGAAGCTTTCTTT.

A remark on this clone: One base away lies a much larger clone, so this may be a sequencing read error. This same CDR3 is encoded by further DNA sequences in the sample. The chain has TRBV18 and TRBJ1-2; the D gene is possibly TRBD1 (5 bases). CDR3 size: 13 residues. Trimming took off 3 bases at V and 3 bases at J, with 8 bases between the two ends. Germline CDR1 is KGHSH and CDR2 is LQKENI. The CDR3 here is CASSPGTDYGYTF. In nucleotides, the CDR3 is TGTGCCAGCTCACCGGGGACGGACTATGGCTACACCTTC.

This rearrangement joins TRBV6-5 to TRBJ2-7, with D possibly matching TRBD1 (6 bases). The CDR3 sequence is 13 residues long. V was clipped by 10 bases and J by 5 bases, with 18 bases between them. Germline CDR1 and CDR2: MNHEY and SVGAGI. CDR3: CATLFRDINEQYF. CDR3 bases: TGTGCCACCCTCTTCCGGGACATCAACGAGCAGTACTTC.

This chain links TRBV5-6 with TRBJ2-3; D unresolved. V was shortened by 5 bases and J by 2 bases, with 3 bases between the two germline ends. Germline CDR1 SGHDT, CDR2 YYEEEE. This CDR3 region has 11 residues. CDR3 protein: CASRATDTQYF. CDR3 bases: TGTGCCAGCAGGGCCACAGATACGCAGTATTTT. The entire variable domain, with the rest obtained from reference TRBV5-6 and TRBJ2-3, is as follows: DAGVTQSPTHLIKTRGQQVTLRCSPKSGHDTVSWYQQALGQGPQFIFQYYEEEERQRGNFPDRFSGHQFPNYSSELNVNALLLGDSALYLCASRATDTQYFGPGTRLTVL.

This clone was seen only once. This chain connects TRBV3-1 (or the pseudogene TRBV3-2) to TRBJ1-1; the D is unclear. There are 17 residues in the CDR3. Trimming left V 2 bases short and J 0 bases short, with 16 bases between. The germline V gene has CDR1 LGHDT and CDR2 YNNKEL (reference sequence). CDR3 sequence (DNA): TGTGCCAGCAGCCAAAGGCGTGGGGAGGTGATGAACACTGAAGCTTTCTTT. Its translation is CASSQRRGEVMNTEAFF.

The V call is TRBV11-2, the J call TRBJ2-7; 11 nucleotides agree with TRBD2. Germline CDR1 SGHAT, CDR2 FQNNGV. Losses at the gene ends were 5 bases for V and 0 bases for J; bases not matched to a gene: 6. The CDR3 covers 16 residues. CDR3 DNA sequence: TGTGCCAGCAGCACTACTAGCGGGGGTTACTCCTACGAGCAGTACTTC. Its protein product is CASSTTSGGYSYEQYF.

V usage is TRBV24-1 and J usage is TRBJ1-5, with D perhaps TRBD1 (6 bases). The CDR3 is 13 residues long. Trimming pared 9 bases from V and 3 bases from J, leaving 11 bases between. Germline loops: CDR1 KGHDR, CDR2 SFDVKD. The CDR3, as DNA: TGTGCCACCGGTTGGACAGTCAATCAGCCCCAGCATTTT. This codes for CATGWTVNQPQHF.

This chain connects TRBV11-2 to TRBJ1-6, with D unclear. The germline V gene encodes CDR1 SGHAT and CDR2 FQNNGV. The CDR3 totals 15 residues. V was trimmed by 2 bases and J by 7 bases, leaving 12 bases between them. The CDR3 loop reads CASSLSPGRNSPLHF. Here the CDR3 DNA reads TGTGCCAGCAGCTTAAGCCCCGGGAGAAATTCACCCCTCCACTTT.

J is TRBJ1-1 and V is TRBV4-1; perhaps TRBD1 as D (5 bases). The CDR3 sequence is 14 residues long. V shed 8 bases and J shed 4 bases, with 17 bases lying between them. Per germline, CDR1 MGHRA and CDR2 YSYEKL. This chain's CDR3 is CASGEETGGTEAFF. Here the CDR3 DNA reads TGCGCCAGCGGCGAGGAGACGGGGGGCACTGAAGCTTTCTTT.

This chain's CDR3 is CATSFGLAGSGETQYF. The CDR3 DNA reads TGTGCCACCAGCTTCGGACTAGCGGGGTCCGGAGAGACCCAGTACTTC. The V and J genes are TRBV15 and TRBJ2-5; 12 nucleotides agree with TRBD2. Germline CDR1 LNHNV, CDR2 YYDKDF (reference sequence). J lost 4 bases, V lost 5 bases, and 8 bases had no gene match. CDR3 length: 16 residues.

The chain employs TRBV3-1 (or the pseudogene TRBV3-2) and TRBJ1-6; D is undetermined. V shed 1 base and J shed 8 bases, with 9 bases lying between them. The CDR3 consists of 14 residues. Germline V gene sequence: CDR1 LGHDT, CDR2 YNNKEL (reference sequence). DNA for the CDR3: TGTGCCAGCAGCCAAGGCCAAGCGGATTCACCCCTCCACTTT. It specifies CASSQGQADSPLHF.

This clone has just a few counts. The V gene is TRBV3-1 (or the pseudogene TRBV3-2), the J gene TRBJ1-2, with D maybe TRBD1 (5 bases). Trimming took off 0 bases at V and 7 bases at J, with 9 bases between the two ends. The CDR3 has 13 residues. Per germline, CDR1 LGHDT and CDR2 YNNKEL (reference sequence). The CDR3 DNA reads TGTGCCAGCAGCCAAGAAGGGGTTGGTGGCTACACCTTC. This encodes CASSQEGVGGYTF.

The table lists this clone with a few counts. Within the sample, other DNA sequences also encode this same CDR3. This chain uses TRBV11-2 with TRBJ2-7, with D maybe TRBD2 (5 bases). In germline, CDR1 is SGHAT, CDR2 FQNNGV. The V end lost 1 base, the J end lost 3 bases, and 7 bases lay between the germline ends. This CDR3 has 13 residues. The CDR3 DNA sequence: TGTGCCAGCAGCTTAGGACGGGGCTACGAGCAGTACTTC. This sequence encodes CASSLGRGYEQYF.

The chain links TRBV5-6 to TRBJ2-7, with 8 bases lining up with TRBD2. V lost 4 bases and J lost 0; bases outside the gene matches: 12. This CDR3 has 17 residues. CDR1 and CDR2 from the germline V gene are SGHDT and YYEEEE. CDR3: CASSANSLAVSSYEQYF. DNA for the CDR3: TGTGCCAGCAGCGCCAACTCACTAGCGGTATCCTCCTACGAGCAGTACTTC.

The V call is TRBV6-1, the J call TRBJ1-1, with a tentative D call TRBD1 (6 bases). This CDR3 spans 14 amino acids. Between the trimmed V and J ends, which lost 3 bases and 4 bases, there was a span of 12 bases. Germline-derived CDR1 and CDR2 are MNHNS and SASEGT. The CDR3 reads CASSDRGGVTEAFF. CDR3 nucleotides: TGTGCCAGCAGTGACAGGGGAGGGGTCACTGAAGCTTTCTTT.

This clone is a singleton in its sample. This rearrangement joins TRBV5-1 to TRBJ1-2; 9 positions match TRBD1. The CDR3 has 15 residues. CDR1 is SGHRS, CDR2 YFSETQ, per germline. With V trimmed by 2 bases and J by 0 bases, 2 bases remained unmatched. In DNA form, the CDR3 reads TGCGCCAGCAGCTTACAGGGGGCACCTAACTATGGCTACACCTTC. Translated, it gives CASSLQGAPNYGYTF. The full variable domain, rest sourced from reference TRBV5-1 and TRBJ1-2, is KAGVTQTPRYLIKTRGQQVTLSCSPISGHRSVSWYQQTPGQGLQFLFEYFSETQRNKGNFPGRFSGRQFSNSRSEMNVSTLELGDSALYLCASSLQGAPNYGYTFGSGTRLTVV.

The V and J genes are TRBV12-5 and TRBJ2-7; 9 bases map to TRBD2. The germline CDR1 and CDR2 sequences are LGHNT and FRNRAP. Losses at the gene ends were 0 bases for V and 0 bases for J; bases not matched to a gene: 9. The CDR3 has 18 amino acids. The CDR3 spells CASGLVVLAGAPSYEQYF. Here the CDR3 DNA reads TGTGCTAGTGGTTTGGTAGTACTAGCGGGCGCCCCCTCCTACGAGCAGTACTTC.

The CDR3 is CASSSRGVDEQYF. The CDR3 coding sequence is TGTGCCAGCAGCTCCAGGGGGGTGGACGAGCAGTACTTC. V and J are TRBV6-5 and TRBJ2-7; perhaps TRBD1 as D (7 bases). Per the germline V gene, CDR1 is MNHEY and CDR2 is SVGAGI. V was shortened by 6 bases and J by 5 bases, with 14 bases between the two germline ends. This CDR3 region has 13 residues.

The gene calls are TRBV28 and TRBJ2-7, with TRBD1 matching over 9 bases. The CDR3 contains 14 residues. CDR1 is MDHEN and CDR2 is SYDVKM in the germline V gene. V lost 6 bases and J lost 6; bases outside the gene matches: 9. The CDR3 DNA reads TGTGCCAGCAGCCCCGGGACAGGGCCCTCCGAGCAGTACTTC. This gives the protein CASSPGTGPSEQYF.

The rearrangement joins TRBV11-3 to TRBJ2-2; D gene uncertain. CDR3 length: 14 amino acids. Germline V gene sequence: CDR1 SGHNT, CDR2 YENEEA. Trimming took off 2 bases at V and 7 bases at J, with 11 bases between the two ends. The CDR3 nucleotides are TGTGCCAGCAGCTTATCTGGCCCGAGCGGGGAGCTGTTTTTT. Translated, it gives CASSLSGPSGELFF.

The chain links TRBV7-9 to TRBJ2-2; 9 positions match TRBD1. Looked up from germline, CDR1 is SEHNR and CDR2 is FQNEAQ (reference sequence). The V and J ends lost 5 bases and 2 bases, in that order; junction bases with no gene match: 9. This CDR3 comprises 17 residues. The CDR3 sequence is CASSPEPGQGNTGELFF. CDR3 DNA sequence: TGTGCCAGCAGCCCCGAACCGGGACAGGGTAACACCGGGGAGCTGTTTTTT.

The chain recombines TRBV5-4 with TRBJ1-4; D not resolved. V was clipped by 3 bases and J by 1 base, with 16 bases between them. The CDR3 spans 17 residues. Germline assignment: CDR1 SGHNT and CDR2 YYREEE (reference sequence). Here the CDR3 DNA reads TGTGCCAGCAGCTCCTCCGAAGGGCGGGTAACTAATGAAAAACTGTTTTTT. This translates into CASSSSEGRVTNEKLFF.

This sequence joins TRBV19 and TRBJ2-1, with 7 positions matching TRBD2. Looked up from germline, CDR1 is LNHDA and CDR2 is SQIVND (reference sequence). V shed 0 bases and J 0 bases; nucleotides not matched to a gene: 8. The CDR3 sequence is 18 residues long. The CDR3, as DNA: TGTGCCAGTAGTATAGAGAGTAGCGGGTCGAGCTCCTACAATGAGCAGTTCTTC. Its translation is CASSIESSGSSSYNEQFF.